The 27 T cell receptor beta chains in this list originate from one sample, sequenced in a study of T cells in Graves' hyperthyroidism and ophthalmopathy. TCR beta CDR3 regions were amplified from RNA transcripts. HTBI primers were the set used in a first-round RT-PCR of the TCR CDR3. TCRdb analysed the multiplex PCR reads with MiXCR anew, one entry per CDR3 protein. The sample lists under 450,000 distinct CDR3 sequences; roughly 15% were seen once. Sequencing was performed on blood. The receptors originated from a woman aged 25 to 39 with Graves' hyperthyroidism that later progressed to Graves' ophthalmopathy.

This clonotype has only a few counts. This chain links TRBV3-1 with TRBJ1-6; D gene unclear. Germline V lookup: CDR1 LGHDT, CDR2 YNNKEL (reference sequence). V was trimmed by 0 bases and J by 10 bases, leaving 16 bases between them. This CDR3 is 16 amino acids long. The CDR3 sequence: CASSQDQKARYSPLHF. DNA for the CDR3: TGTGCCAGCAGCCAAGATCAGAAGGCCAGGTACTCACCCCTCCACTTT.

There are many counts of this clonotype. This rearrangement joins TRBV28 to TRBJ1-2; D uncertain. The CDR3 totals 14 residues. The germline V gene encodes CDR1 MDHEN and CDR2 SYDVKM. V was clipped by 6 bases and J by 3 bases, with 14 bases between them. This CDR3 reads CASSDRVLDYGYTF. The CDR3 DNA sequence: TGTGCCAGCAGCGATCGGGTCCTCGACTATGGCTACACCTTC.

This clonotype appeared many times. The V gene is TRBV19, the J gene TRBJ1-5; 9 nucleotides align to TRBD1. J lost 4 bases, V lost 3 bases, and 4 bases had no gene match. The length of the CDR3 is 15 residues. Germline V gives CDR1 LNHDA, CDR2 SQIVND (reference sequence). CDR3 DNA sequence: TGTGCCAGTAGTATTACAGGGGGCGCGAATCAGCCCCAGCATTTT. Translating gives CASSITGGANQPQHF.

V usage is TRBV3-1 and J usage is TRBJ2-2, with 10 bases identical to TRBD1. The trim removed 3 bases at V and 5 bases at J, leaving 6 bases unmatched. The CDR3 has 16 amino acids. In germline, CDR1 is LGHDT, CDR2 YNNKEL (reference sequence). DNA for the CDR3: TGTGCCAGCAGCCATTACGACAGGGGGCATACCGGGGAGCTGTTTTTT. It yields the protein CASSHYDRGHTGELFF.

A few counts support this clonotype. The gene calls are TRBV19 and TRBJ1-2; TRBD1 aligns across 7 bases. Germline CDR1 and CDR2: LNHDA and SQIVND (reference sequence). This CDR3 is 14 amino acids long. V gave up 1 base and J gave up 8 bases; unmatched junction bases: 7. DNA of the CDR3: TGTGCCAGTAGTATAGGCGGGACAGTAAACGGCTACACCTTC. As protein: CASSIGGTVNGYTF.

Written as DNA, the CDR3 is TGTGCCAGCAGCCCCCGGACTAGCGGGAGGGCCGATGAGACCCAGTACTTC. Its translation: CASSPRTSGRADETQYF. This chain uses TRBV12-3 or TRBV12-4 with TRBJ2-5, with 15 bases fitting TRBD2. The CDR3 covers 17 residues. Trimming took 6 bases from V and 5 from J; bases not matched to a gene: 10.

This clonotype showed up just once. V and J are TRBV12-3 or TRBV12-4 and TRBJ1-5; D perhaps matches TRBD1 (6 bases). Trimming removed 5 bases from V and 3 bases from J, with 11 bases in between. This CDR3 has 14 residues. The CDR3 bases are TGTGCCAGCAGTCTCACAGGGATCAATCAGCCCCAGCATTTT. This gives the protein CASSLTGINQPQHF.

In this sample, this clonotype turned up many times. DNA for the CDR3: TGTGCCAGCAGCCAAACGGAAGATACGCAGTATTTT. It encodes CASSQTEDTQYF. The genes are TRBV3-1 and TRBJ2-3; unclear D gene. With 2 bases removed from V and 5 bases from J, the gap between germline ends came to 5 bases. CDR1 is LGHDT and CDR2 is YNNKEL in the germline V gene (reference sequence). The CDR3 runs 12 residues.

The chain is built from TRBV15 and TRBJ2-1; TRBD2 aligns across 9 bases. The CDR3 spans 15 residues. Germline assignment: CDR1 LNHNV and CDR2 YYDKDF (reference sequence). The ends lost 5 bases at V and 4 bases at J; junction bases unmatched: 6. CDR3: CATSLTSGFYNEQFF. CDR3 DNA sequence: TGTGCCACCAGCCTGACTAGCGGCTTTTACAATGAGCAGTTCTTC.

This clonotype was observed at least ten times. V is TRBV11-2 and J is TRBJ2-3; D gene unclear. Germline V gene data show CDR1 as SGHAT and CDR2 as FQNNGV. The CDR3 length is 16 residues. Trimming shortened V by 3 bases and J by 2 bases, and 15 bases separated the two germline ends. The CDR3 DNA reads as TGTGCCAGCAGCTTTTGGATTGAGATTACCACAGATACGCAGTATTTT. Amino acids: CASSFWIEITTDTQYF.

Many counts were recorded for this clonotype. The chain links TRBV20-1 to TRBJ1-1; D is uncertain. The germline CDR1 and CDR2 sequences are DFQATT and SNEGSKA (reference sequence). The CDR3 totals 11 residues. The CDR3 is CRSGLNTEAFF. The CDR3 bases are TGCAGGTCGGGGTTGAACACTGAAGCTTTCTTT.

This clonotype was detected ten times or more. The chain recombines TRBV10-3 with TRBJ1-5; TRBD1 matches at 7 bases. CDR3 length equals 16 residues. The germline V gene has CDR1 ENHRY and CDR2 SYGVKD. The ends lost 6 bases at V and 1 base at J; junction bases unmatched: 9. The CDR3 coding sequence is TGTGCCATCAGCCGGGACAGTTGGACCAGCAATCAGCCCCAGCATTTT. Amino acid sequence: CAISRDSWTSNQPQHF.

The sample holds one count of this clonotype. The chain has TRBV7-2 and TRBJ2-7, with 12 bases lining up with TRBD1. This CDR3 has 15 residues. Germline CDR1 reads SGHTA; CDR2 reads FQGNSA. Trimming at V came to 5 bases and at J to 7 bases, leaving 9 bases not matched to a gene. Written as DNA, the CDR3 is TGTGCCAGCAGCCACCCGGGACAGGGGGCTAATGAGCAGTACTTC. The encoded protein is CASSHPGQGANEQYF.

This clonotype has at least ten counts. V gene TRBV6-1 combines with J gene TRBJ2-7; 14 bases are shared with TRBD2. CDR3 length equals 16 residues. CDR1 and CDR2 (germline): MNHNS, SASEGT. After removal of 6 bases from V and 2 bases from J, the junction contained 6 bases not matched to a gene. The CDR3 protein is CASRWEGLAGAYEQYF. The CDR3 bases are TGTGCCAGCAGGTGGGAGGGACTAGCGGGGGCCTACGAGCAGTACTTC.

The chain recombines TRBV28 with TRBJ1-2; 9 bases are a match to TRBD1. This CDR3 has 22 residues. The germline CDR1 and CDR2 sequences are MDHEN and SYDVKM. V was pared by 4 bases and J by 0 bases, with 24 bases of the junction left unmatched. The CDR3 loop is CASSSYRDRVGRLTGANYGYTF. CDR3 coding DNA: TGTGCCAGCAGTTCATACCGGGACAGGGTCGGACGCTTGACGGGAGCTAACTATGGCTACACCTTC.

The CDR3 region is CASSHEPGVLNEQYF. The CDR3 nucleotides are TGCGCCAGCAGCCATGAGCCCGGGGTGCTGAACGAGCAGTACTTC. J is TRBJ2-7 and V is TRBV4-1; possible D gene TRBD2, 5 bases. The V gene lost 3 bases and the J gene lost 5 bases, with 17 bases spanning the gap. This CDR3 region has 15 residues. CDR1 and CDR2 (germline): MGHRA, YSYEKL.

V and J are TRBV10-2 and TRBJ2-5, with D perhaps matching TRBD2 (5 bases). Germline lookup yields CDR1 WSHSY and CDR2 SAAADI. This CDR3 contains 14 residues. The ends were cut back, 10 bases at V and 4 bases at J, with 19 bases in the middle. In DNA, the CDR3 is TGCGCCACTACGGCAGCGGTAATAGGAGAGACCCAGTACTTC. This codes for CATTAAVIGETQYF.

In its sample, this clonotype was seen a few times. The chain employs TRBV19 and TRBJ1-1; 7 bases map to TRBD1. The CDR3 length is 15 residues. V lost 7 bases and J lost 3; bases outside the gene matches: 11. Per germline, CDR1 LNHDA and CDR2 SQIVND (reference sequence). The CDR3 protein is CASTPYRGMDTEAFF. For the CDR3, the DNA is TGTGCCAGTACCCCCTACAGGGGAATGGACACTGAAGCTTTCTTT. Supplemented by reference TRBV19 and TRBJ1-1, the full variable domain reads DGGITQSPKYLFRKEGQNVTLSCEQNLNHDAMYWYRQDPGQGLRLIYYSQIVNDFQKGDIAEGYSVSREKKESFPLTVTSAQKNPTAFYLCASTPYRGMDTEAFFGQGTRLTVV.

There are many counts of this clonotype. CDR3 in DNA: TGTGCCAGCAGCCACCCCAGGGACTCGAACACTGAAGCTTTCTTT. Translating gives CASSHPRDSNTEAFF. This rearrangement joins TRBV4-2 to TRBJ1-1; tentative D call: TRBD1 (5 bases). CDR1 LGHNA and CDR2 YNFKEQ come from the germline V gene. The CDR3 spans 15 residues. Trimming removed 3 bases at V and 1 base at J, with 12 bases between.

The V gene is TRBV4-1, the J gene TRBJ1-4; possible D gene TRBD1, 6 bases. The length of the CDR3 is 15 residues. V was trimmed by 3 bases and J by 5 bases, leaving 13 bases between them. Per germline, CDR1 MGHRA and CDR2 YSYEKL. The CDR3 region is CASSHLTGKNEKLFF. In DNA form, the CDR3 reads TGCGCCAGCAGCCACTTGACAGGAAAAAATGAAAAACTGTTTTTT.

This clonotype was seen at least ten times. The V gene is TRBV2, the J gene TRBJ2-3; the match to TRBD1 covers 7 bases. This CDR3 region has 14 residues. The trim removed 6 bases at V and 2 bases at J, leaving 5 bases unmatched. The germline CDR1 and CDR2 sequences are SNHLY and FYNNEI. The CDR3 is CASSWTGPTDTQYF. The CDR3 nucleotides read TGTGCCAGCAGCTGGACAGGACCCACAGATACGCAGTATTTT.

The V and J genes are TRBV6-2 or TRBV6-3 and TRBJ2-5, with 13 bases that match TRBD2. The CDR3 runs to 15 residues. Germline-derived CDR1 and CDR2 are MNHEY and SVGEGT. V was pared by 4 bases and J by 2 bases, with 1 base of the junction left unmatched. CDR3 nucleotide sequence: TGTGCCAGCAGTTCGGGACTAGCGGGACAAGAGACCCAGTACTTC. Amino acid sequence: CASSSGLAGQETQYF.

This clonotype has more than one count but fewer than ten. The CDR3 DNA sequence: TGTGCCAGCAGCCGCCGGGAGCGGGAGACCCAGTACTTC. Translating gives CASSRRERETQYF. The V and J genes are TRBV9 and TRBJ2-5, with D tentatively TRBD2 (6 bases). CDR3 size: 13 residues. Germline lookup yields CDR1 SGDLS and CDR2 YYNGEE. The V and J ends lost 4 bases and 5 bases respectively, with 12 bases between them.

This clonotype was observed many times. CDR3 coding DNA: TGTGCCAGCAGTTTCTCGGGGGTAGGAAACACCATATATTTT. It yields the protein CASSFSGVGNTIYF. V is TRBV28 and J is TRBJ1-3; possible D gene TRBD1, 5 bases. Trimming left V 3 bases short and J 4 bases short, with 10 bases between. The CDR3 has 14 amino acids. Germline lookup yields CDR1 MDHEN and CDR2 SYDVKM.

There are a few counts of this clonotype. The chain couples TRBV7-9 to TRBJ2-1; no clear D gene. V gave up 1 base and J gave up 5 bases, with 9 bases separating them. Germline CDR1 SEHNR, CDR2 FQNEAQ (reference sequence). The CDR3 sequence is 14 residues long. CDR3 in DNA: TGTGCCAGCAGCTTAGGAGGCGCCAACAATGAGCAGTTCTTC. Translating it yields CASSLGGANNEQFF.

In this sample, this clonotype turned up many times. The rearrangement joins TRBV9 to TRBJ1-5; D uncertain. Germline CDR1 SGDLS, CDR2 YYNGEE. Trimming removed 3 bases at V and 3 bases at J, with 13 bases between. The CDR3 contains 15 residues. The CDR3 here is CASSGPDSNNQPQHF. CDR3 nucleotides: TGTGCCAGCAGCGGCCCAGACTCAAACAATCAGCCCCAGCATTTT.

There are many counts of this clonotype. This chain links TRBV15 with TRBJ2-5; no reliable D call. Germline values: CDR1 LNHNV, CDR2 YYDKDF (reference sequence). Trimming shortened V by 2 bases and J by 5 bases, and 6 bases separated the two germline ends. The CDR3 has 12 amino acids. In nucleotides, the CDR3 is TGTGCCACCAGCAGACCCCCCGAGACCCAGTACTTC. It encodes CATSRPPETQYF.